A single sample gave rise to the 2 T cell receptor beta chains below, sequenced in a study of blood T cell repertoires in COVID-19. Clones were sequenced by immunoSEQ multiplex PCR, and TCRdb holds only the in-frame ones, with some missing. The table has 95,000 or so clones, less than 85% seen once. Sequences were obtained from peripheral blood. These receptors were taken from a woman of 80 years or more with active or convalescent COVID-19.

For the CDR3, the DNA is TGCAGCGTGCGGGACAGGGTAAACATTCAGTACTTC. Encoded protein: CSVRDRVNIQYF. This rearrangement joins TRBV29-1 to TRBJ2-4; 9 positions agree with TRBD1. V shed 6 bases and J 6 bases; nucleotides not matched to a gene: 3. CDR1 and CDR2 (germline): SQVTM, ANQGSEA. There are 12 residues in the CDR3.

The chain is built from TRBV11-2 and TRBJ2-1; 11 bases are a match to TRBD2. The CDR3 loop spans 16 amino acids. V gave up 3 bases and J gave up 7 bases; unmatched junction bases: 8. Per the germline V gene, CDR1 is SGHAT and CDR2 is FQNNGV. CDR3 coding DNA: TGTGCCAGCAGCTTCGGACCACTAGCGGGAGTAAATGAGCAGTTCTTC. Its protein product is CASSFGPLAGVNEQFF.